This T cell receptor (beta chain) was sequenced for a study of blood T cell repertoires in COVID-19. Turning to the study itself: Specimens from acute and convalescent COVID-19 originated in the United States, Italy and Spain. From T cells, B-cell-depleted T cells, or PBMCs came the material, which was cDNA or gDNA.

Per the original data handling: Nucleated cell counts were estimated from reference gene primer amplification. Repertoires were generated with immunoSEQ multiplex PCR, while TCRdb's copy carries only in-frame clones and drops some. That table is the source of V, J and clone size, and D and trimming were worked out from the DNA. This table has 95,000 to 100,000 clones, 92% appearing once. The sequence came from a man over 45 with active COVID-19. The sequencing sample was made of peripheral blood.

DNA of the CDR3: TGTGCCATCAGCCGGGAGGGCCGCAACAATGAGCAGTTCTTC. Translating it yields CAISREGRNNEQFF. The chain carries TRBV10-3 and TRBJ2-1, with 8 bases aligning to TRBD2. The CDR3 has 14 residues. The junction had 6 bases not matched to a gene; V was cut back by 6 bases and J by 5 bases. Germline V gene data show CDR1 as ENHRY and CDR2 as SYGVKD.